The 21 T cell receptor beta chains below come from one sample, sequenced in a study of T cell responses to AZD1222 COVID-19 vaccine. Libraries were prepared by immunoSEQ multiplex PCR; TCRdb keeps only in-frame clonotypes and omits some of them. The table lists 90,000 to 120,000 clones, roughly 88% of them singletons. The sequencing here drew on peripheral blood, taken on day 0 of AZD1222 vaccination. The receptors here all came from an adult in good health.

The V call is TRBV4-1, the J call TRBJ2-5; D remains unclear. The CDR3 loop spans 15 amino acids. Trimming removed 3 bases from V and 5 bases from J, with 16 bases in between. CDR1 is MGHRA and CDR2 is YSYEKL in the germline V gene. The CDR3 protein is CASSQQNPQGETQYF. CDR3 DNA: TGCGCCAGCAGCCAGCAGAACCCTCAAGGGGAGACCCAGTACTTC.

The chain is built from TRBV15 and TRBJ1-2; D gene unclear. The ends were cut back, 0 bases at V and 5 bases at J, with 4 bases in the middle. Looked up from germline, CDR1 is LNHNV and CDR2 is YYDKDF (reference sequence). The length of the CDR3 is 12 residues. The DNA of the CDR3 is TGTGCCACCAGCAGAGACAGTTATGGCTACACCTTC. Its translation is CATSRDSYGYTF.

CDR3 in amino acids: CASSPTDRLGYGYTF. The CDR3 region has the DNA TGTGCCAGCAGTCCGACGGACAGACTAGGCTATGGCTACACCTTC. This sequence joins TRBV28 and TRBJ1-2; the D gene is possibly TRBD1 (6 bases). The CDR3 is 15 amino acids. Trimming removed 5 bases at V and 4 bases at J, with 17 bases between. Germline values: CDR1 MDHEN, CDR2 SYDVKM.

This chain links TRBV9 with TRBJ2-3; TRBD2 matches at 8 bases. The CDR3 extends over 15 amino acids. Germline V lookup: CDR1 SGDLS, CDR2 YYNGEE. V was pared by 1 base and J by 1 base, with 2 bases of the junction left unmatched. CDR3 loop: CASSVQAGGTDTQYF. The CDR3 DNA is TGTGCCAGCAGCGTACAAGCGGGGGGCACAGATACGCAGTATTTT.

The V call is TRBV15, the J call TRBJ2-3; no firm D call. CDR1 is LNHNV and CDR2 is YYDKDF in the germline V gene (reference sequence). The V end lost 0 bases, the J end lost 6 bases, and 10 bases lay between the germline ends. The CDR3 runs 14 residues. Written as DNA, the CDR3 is TGTGCCACCAGCAGAGATTGGGCCAGGGATACGCAGTATTTT. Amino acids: CATSRDWARDTQYF.

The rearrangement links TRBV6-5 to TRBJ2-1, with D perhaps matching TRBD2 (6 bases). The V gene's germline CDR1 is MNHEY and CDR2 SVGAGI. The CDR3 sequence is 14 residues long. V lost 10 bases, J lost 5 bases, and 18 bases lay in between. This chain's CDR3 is CAIYGGTKNNEQFF. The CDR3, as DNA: TGTGCCATCTACGGAGGGACCAAAAACAATGAGCAGTTCTTC.

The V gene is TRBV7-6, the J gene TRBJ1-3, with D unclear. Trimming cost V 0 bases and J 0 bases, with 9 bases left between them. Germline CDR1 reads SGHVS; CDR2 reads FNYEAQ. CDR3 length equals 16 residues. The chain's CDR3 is CASSLAGPFSGNTIYF. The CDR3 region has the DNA TGTGCCAGCAGCTTAGCTGGTCCTTTCTCTGGAAACACCATATATTTT. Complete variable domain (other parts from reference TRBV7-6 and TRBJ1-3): GAGVSQSPRYKVTKRGQDVALRCDPISGHVSLYWYRQALGQGPEFLTYFNYEAQQDKSGLPNDRFSAERPEGSISTLTIQRTEQRDSAMYRCASSLAGPFSGNTIYFGEGSWLTVV.

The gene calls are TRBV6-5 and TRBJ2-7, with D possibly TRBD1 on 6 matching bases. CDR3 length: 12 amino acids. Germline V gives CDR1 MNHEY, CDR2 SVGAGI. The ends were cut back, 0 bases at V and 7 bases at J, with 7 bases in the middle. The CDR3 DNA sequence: TGTGCCAGCAGTTACTCAACAGGGGAGCAGTACTTC. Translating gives CASSYSTGEQYF.

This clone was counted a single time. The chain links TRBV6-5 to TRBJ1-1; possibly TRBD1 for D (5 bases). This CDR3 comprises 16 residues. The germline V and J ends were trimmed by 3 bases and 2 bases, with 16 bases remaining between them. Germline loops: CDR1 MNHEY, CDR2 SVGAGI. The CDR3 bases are TGTGCCAGCAGTTATTCTGGGGGGGTTTTTAACACTGAAGCTTTCTTT. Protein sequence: CASSYSGGVFNTEAFF.

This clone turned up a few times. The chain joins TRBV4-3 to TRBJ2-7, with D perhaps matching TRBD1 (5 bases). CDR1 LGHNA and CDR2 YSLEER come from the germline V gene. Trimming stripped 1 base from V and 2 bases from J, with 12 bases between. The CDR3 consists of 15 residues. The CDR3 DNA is TGCGCCAGCAGCCAAGGTTGGACAACGCCCTACGAGCAGTACTTC. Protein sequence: CASSQGWTTPYEQYF.

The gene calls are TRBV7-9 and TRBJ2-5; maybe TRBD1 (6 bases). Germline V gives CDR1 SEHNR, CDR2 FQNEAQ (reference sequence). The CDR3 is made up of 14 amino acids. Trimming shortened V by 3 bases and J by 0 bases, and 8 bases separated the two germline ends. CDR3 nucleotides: TGTGCCAGCAGCTTCGGACAGAACCAAGAGACCCAGTACTTC. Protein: CASSFGQNQETQYF.

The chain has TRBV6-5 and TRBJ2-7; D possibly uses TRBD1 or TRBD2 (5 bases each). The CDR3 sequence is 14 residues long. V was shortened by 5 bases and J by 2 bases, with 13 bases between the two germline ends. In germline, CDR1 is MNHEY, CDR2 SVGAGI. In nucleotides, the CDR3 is TGTGCCAGCAGTCGCACCGGGACGGCCTACGAGCAGTACTTC. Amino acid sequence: CASSRTGTAYEQYF.

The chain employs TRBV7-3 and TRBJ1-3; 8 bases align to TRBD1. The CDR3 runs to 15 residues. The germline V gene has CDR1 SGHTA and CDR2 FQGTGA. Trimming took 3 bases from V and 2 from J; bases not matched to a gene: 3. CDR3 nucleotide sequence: TGTGCCAGCAGCTTGGACAGGGAAGCTGGAAACACCATATATTTT. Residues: CASSLDREAGNTIYF.

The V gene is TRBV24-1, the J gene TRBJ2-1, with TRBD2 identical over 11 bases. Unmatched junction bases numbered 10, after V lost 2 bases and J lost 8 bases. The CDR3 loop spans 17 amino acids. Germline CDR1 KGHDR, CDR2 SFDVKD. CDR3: CATSDSPRLAGKDEQFF. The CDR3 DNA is TGTGCCACCAGTGATTCCCCTCGACTAGCGGGGAAGGATGAGCAGTTCTTC.

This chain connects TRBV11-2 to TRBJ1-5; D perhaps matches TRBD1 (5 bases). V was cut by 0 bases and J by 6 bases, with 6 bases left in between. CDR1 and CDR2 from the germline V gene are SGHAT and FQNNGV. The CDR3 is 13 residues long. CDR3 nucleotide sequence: TGTGCCAGCAGCTTAGATGGGGGTCAGCCCCAGCATTTT. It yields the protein CASSLDGGQPQHF.

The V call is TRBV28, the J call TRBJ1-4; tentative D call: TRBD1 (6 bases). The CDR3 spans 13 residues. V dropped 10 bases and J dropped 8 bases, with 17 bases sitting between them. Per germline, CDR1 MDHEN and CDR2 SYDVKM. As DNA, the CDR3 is TGTGCCACCAAACAGGGCGGCTACGAAAAACTGTTTTTT. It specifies CATKQGGYEKLFF. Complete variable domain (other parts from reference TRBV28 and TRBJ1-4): DVKVTQSSRYLVKRTGEKVFLECVQDMDHENMFWYRQDPGLGLRLIYFSYDVKMKEKGDIPEGYSVSREKKERFSLILESASTNQTSMYLCATKQGGYEKLFFGSGTQLSVL.

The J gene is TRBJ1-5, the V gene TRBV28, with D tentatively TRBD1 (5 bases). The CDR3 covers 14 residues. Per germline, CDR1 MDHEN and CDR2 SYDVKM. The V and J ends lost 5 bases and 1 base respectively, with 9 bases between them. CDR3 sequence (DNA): TGTGCCAGCAGTCGCTGGGGGAGCAATCAGCCCCAGCATTTT. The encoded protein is CASSRWGSNQPQHF.

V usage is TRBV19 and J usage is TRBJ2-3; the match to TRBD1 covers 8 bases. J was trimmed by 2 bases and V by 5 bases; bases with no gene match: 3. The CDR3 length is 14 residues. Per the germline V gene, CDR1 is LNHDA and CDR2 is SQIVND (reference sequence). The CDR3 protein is CASSLQGDTDTQYF. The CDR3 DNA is TGTGCCAGTAGTTTACAGGGGGACACAGATACGCAGTATTTT. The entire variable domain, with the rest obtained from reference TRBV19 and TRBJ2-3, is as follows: DGGITQSPKYLFRKEGQNVTLSCEQNLNHDAMYWYRQDPGQGLRLIYYSQIVNDFQKGDIAEGYSVSREKKESFPLTVTSAQKNPTAFYLCASSLQGDTDTQYFGPGTRLTVL.

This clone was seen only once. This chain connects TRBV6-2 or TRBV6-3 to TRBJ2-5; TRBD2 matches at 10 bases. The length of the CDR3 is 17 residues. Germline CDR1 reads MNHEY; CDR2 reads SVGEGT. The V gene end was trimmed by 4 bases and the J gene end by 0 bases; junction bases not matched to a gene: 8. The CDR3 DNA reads TGTGCCAGCAGTTTCCCTACTAGCGGGGTCGACCAAGAGACCCAGTACTTC. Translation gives CASSFPTSGVDQETQYF.

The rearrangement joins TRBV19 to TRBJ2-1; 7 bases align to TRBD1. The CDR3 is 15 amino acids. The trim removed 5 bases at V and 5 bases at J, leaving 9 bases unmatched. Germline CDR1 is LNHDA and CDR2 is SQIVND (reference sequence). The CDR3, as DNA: TGTGCCAGTAGTCTCCTCGGACAGGTCGACAATGAGCAGTTCTTC. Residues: CASSLLGQVDNEQFF.

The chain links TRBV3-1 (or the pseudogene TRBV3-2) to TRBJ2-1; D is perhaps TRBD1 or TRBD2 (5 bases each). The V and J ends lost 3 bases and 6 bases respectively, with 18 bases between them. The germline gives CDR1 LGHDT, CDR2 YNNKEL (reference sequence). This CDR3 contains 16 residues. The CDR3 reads CASSHWGGPGGNEQFF. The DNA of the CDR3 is TGTGCCAGCAGCCACTGGGGTGGCCCTGGGGGCAATGAGCAGTTCTTC.